Listed below are T cell receptor beta chains from one sample, sequenced in a study of CD8+ T cells in alopecia areata. Here immunoSEQ multiplex PCR was the method, and the copy in TCRdb shows in-frame clones only, minus some. This sample has around 50,000 clones, with 96% found just once. Material: CD8+ T cells sorted from blood, obtained at week 0. The receptors here all came from a human donor with alopecia areata. The CDR3 runs from the conserved cysteine through the conserved F or W. Fields, in order: CDR3 protein, CDR3 DNA, V gene, clone size, D gene, J gene. A D gene is named only where the DNA matches it firmly. Only some rows state a clone size, as once, few, many or a class for expanded clones.

cdr3_aa: CSVSTGRWTDTQYF
cdr3_nt: TGCAGCGTTTCGACAGGGCGGTGGACAGATACGCAGTATTTT
v_call: TRBV29-1
clone_size: NA
d_call: TRBD1
j_call: TRBJ2-3

cdr3_aa: CASSLSGAEVGYTF
cdr3_nt: TGTGCCAGCAGCTTATCAGGGGCTGAAGTGGGCTACACCTTC
v_call: TRBV7-2
clone_size: NA
d_call: NA
j_call: TRBJ1-2

cdr3_aa: CASSQDRRLKRHSPLHF
cdr3_nt: TGCGCCAGCAGCCAAGATAGGCGACTGAAGAGGCATTCACCCCTCCACTTT
v_call: TRBV4-3
clone_size: NA
d_call: NA
j_call: TRBJ1-6

cdr3_aa: CASSYSPDYEQYF
cdr3_nt: TGTGCCAGCAGTTACTCCCCAGATTACGAGCAGTACTTC
v_call: TRBV6-5
clone_size: NA
d_call: NA
j_call: TRBJ2-7

cdr3_aa: CAWSATGGSYEQYF
cdr3_nt: TGTGCCTGGAGTGCGACCGGAGGGTCCTACGAGCAGTACTTC
v_call: TRBV30
clone_size: once
d_call: NA
j_call: TRBJ2-7

cdr3_aa: CASSHGQGDTYEQYF
cdr3_nt: TGTGCCAGCAGCCACGGACAGGGCGACACCTACGAGCAGTACTTC
v_call: TRBV7-6
clone_size: once
d_call: TRBD1
j_call: TRBJ2-7

cdr3_aa: CSVELQGRLYGYTF
cdr3_nt: TGCAGCGTTGAGTTGCAGGGGAGGCTTTATGGCTACACCTTC
v_call: TRBV29-1
clone_size: NA
d_call: NA
j_call: TRBJ1-2

cdr3_aa: CASSRLAGATSYNEQFF
cdr3_nt: TGCGCCAGCAGCCGACTAGCGGGGGCCACCTCCTACAATGAGCAGTTCTTC
v_call: TRBV4-1
clone_size: NA
d_call: TRBD2
j_call: TRBJ2-1

cdr3_aa: CASSQESRLAGADTQYF
cdr3_nt: TGCGCCAGCAGCCAAGAAAGCCGACTAGCGGGGGCAGATACGCAGTATTTT
v_call: TRBV4-3
clone_size: NA
d_call: TRBD2
j_call: TRBJ2-3

cdr3_aa: CAISRQDQAYTF
cdr3_nt: TGTGCCATCAGTCGACAGGATCAAGCCTACACCTTC
v_call: TRBV10-3
clone_size: NA
d_call: NA
j_call: TRBJ1-2

cdr3_aa: CASSGTSRNEQYF
cdr3_nt: TGTGCCAGCAGCGGGACTAGCCGGAACGAGCAGTACTTC
v_call: TRBV7-9
clone_size: NA
d_call: TRBD2
j_call: TRBJ2-7

cdr3_aa: CASRVAGGSYNEQFF
cdr3_nt: TGTGCCAGCAGAGTAGCGGGGGGTTCCTACAATGAGCAGTTCTTC
v_call: TRBV4-2
clone_size: medium-sized
d_call: TRBD2
j_call: TRBJ2-1

cdr3_aa: CASSLEGVETQYF
cdr3_nt: TGTGCCAGCAGCTTAGAAGGGGTAGAGACCCAGTACTTC
v_call: TRBV7-6
clone_size: few
d_call: NA
j_call: TRBJ2-5

cdr3_aa: CASSHGTGEAFF
cdr3_nt: TGTGCCAGCAGCCACGGGACAGGGGAAGCTTTCTTT
v_call: TRBV7-9
clone_size: once
d_call: TRBD1
j_call: TRBJ1-1

cdr3_aa: CASFQQRGNTGELFF
cdr3_nt: TGTGCCAGCTTCCAGCAGAGGGGGAACACCGGGGAGCTGTTTTTT
v_call: TRBV6-1
clone_size: NA
d_call: NA
j_call: TRBJ2-2

cdr3_aa: CASSPRQASTDTQYF
cdr3_nt: TGCGCCAGCAGCCCAAGACAGGCTAGCACAGATACGCAGTATTTT
v_call: TRBV4-3
clone_size: NA
d_call: NA
j_call: TRBJ2-3

cdr3_aa: CASRSGFGTEAFF
cdr3_nt: TGTGCCAGCAGGAGTGGGTTTGGTACTGAAGCTTTCTTT
v_call: TRBV6-5
clone_size: NA
d_call: NA
j_call: TRBJ1-1

cdr3_aa: CASSQGGVSGELFF
cdr3_nt: TGCGCCAGCAGCCAAGGGGGGGTGTCCGGGGAGCTGTTTTTT
v_call: TRBV4-1
clone_size: NA
d_call: NA
j_call: TRBJ2-2

cdr3_aa: CASSLQGKGTEAFF
cdr3_nt: TGTGCCAGCAGTTTACAGGGTAAAGGCACTGAAGCTTTCTTT
v_call: TRBV27
clone_size: NA
d_call: NA
j_call: TRBJ1-1

cdr3_aa: CASSLDLNSYQDTQYF
cdr3_nt: TGTGCCAGCAGCTTAGATTTGAACTCCTATCAAGATACGCAGTATTTT
v_call: TRBV7-2
clone_size: once
d_call: NA
j_call: TRBJ2-3

cdr3_aa: CASSYSDSYEQYF
cdr3_nt: TGTGCCAGCAGTTACTCGGACTCCTACGAGCAGTACTTC
v_call: TRBV6-5
clone_size: NA
d_call: NA
j_call: TRBJ2-7

cdr3_aa: CASSLLESTDTQYF
cdr3_nt: TGTGCCAGCAGCTTATTAGAGAGCACAGATACGCAGTATTTT
v_call: TRBV7-9
clone_size: NA
d_call: NA
j_call: TRBJ2-3

cdr3_aa: CASSWRQGRLYGYTF
cdr3_nt: TGTGCCAGTAGTTGGAGACAGGGACGACTTTATGGCTACACCTTC
v_call: TRBV19
clone_size: NA
d_call: TRBD1
j_call: TRBJ1-2

cdr3_aa: CAWDNPVGSYEQYF
cdr3_nt: TGTGCCTGGGACAACCCGGTAGGCTCCTACGAGCAGTACTTC
v_call: TRBV30
clone_size: NA
d_call: NA
j_call: TRBJ2-7

cdr3_aa: CASSSRGRDRDTF
cdr3_nt: TGTGCCAGCAGCTCCCGGGGCCGGGACAGGGATACCTTC
v_call: TRBV5-6
clone_size: NA
d_call: TRBD1
j_call: TRBJ1-2

cdr3_aa: CASTPGLAGTYNEQFF
cdr3_nt: TGTGCCAGCACCCCGGGACTAGCGGGGACCTACAATGAGCAGTTCTTC
v_call: TRBV7-9
clone_size: NA
d_call: TRBD2
j_call: TRBJ2-1

cdr3_aa: CASSLGQGQETQYF
cdr3_nt: TGTGCCAGCAGCTTAGGACAGGGCCAAGAGACCCAGTACTTC
v_call: TRBV7-6
clone_size: NA
d_call: TRBD1
j_call: TRBJ2-5

cdr3_aa: CASSLGDFAREGYTF
cdr3_nt: TGCGCCAGCAGCTTGGGGGATTTTGCTCGGGAGGGCTACACCTTC
v_call: TRBV5-1
clone_size: NA
d_call: NA
j_call: TRBJ1-2

cdr3_aa: CASSLLRDLNLGYTF
cdr3_nt: TGTGCCAGCAGCTTGTTGAGGGATCTGAACCTTGGCTACACCTTC
v_call: TRBV5-6
clone_size: NA
d_call: NA
j_call: TRBJ1-2

cdr3_aa: CASRQGGTEAFF
cdr3_nt: TGTGCCAGCAGACAGGGAGGGACTGAAGCTTTCTTT
v_call: TRBV6-5
clone_size: NA
d_call: NA
j_call: TRBJ1-1

cdr3_aa: CASSVGGGQGNTIYF
cdr3_nt: TGTGCCAGCAGCGTAGGAGGGGGACAGGGAAACACCATATATTTT
v_call: TRBV9
clone_size: NA
d_call: TRBD1
j_call: TRBJ1-3

cdr3_aa: CASSSFDSNYGYTF
cdr3_nt: TGTGCCAGCAGCTCTTTTGACAGTAACTATGGCTACACCTTC
v_call: TRBV11-1
clone_size: NA
d_call: NA
j_call: TRBJ1-2

cdr3_aa: CASSFLGEQYF
cdr3_nt: TGTGCCAGCAGTTTCCTCGGCGAGCAGTACTTC
v_call: TRBV7-9
clone_size: NA
d_call: NA
j_call: TRBJ2-7

cdr3_aa: CASSPDPSGYTF
cdr3_nt: TGTGCCAGCAGCCCCGACCCGAGCGGCTACACCTTC
v_call: TRBV7-9
clone_size: NA
d_call: NA
j_call: TRBJ1-2

cdr3_aa: CASSRTGNSPLHF
cdr3_nt: TGTGCCAGCAGCAGGACAGGGAATTCACCCCTCCACTTT
v_call: TRBV27
clone_size: once
d_call: TRBD1
j_call: TRBJ1-6

cdr3_aa: CASSQSSGGAYEQYF
cdr3_nt: TGCGCCAGCAGCCAATCTAGCGGGGGGGCCTACGAGCAGTACTTC
v_call: TRBV4-3
clone_size: NA
d_call: TRBD2
j_call: TRBJ2-7